Listed below are T cell receptor beta chains from one sample, sequenced in a study of shared clonotypes between healthy human individuals. The assay was immunoSEQ multiplex PCR, and TCRdb's table has in-frame clones only and misses some. The sample yields roughly 2.6 million clones, roughly 92% seen once. Source material: naive CD4+ T cells sorted from blood. The source is a young man in good health. Each CDR3 is given with its conserved first and last residue. Fields, in order: CDR3 protein, J gene, V gene.

CDR3 protein: CASSLLTHRGGWRVCLF; J gene: TRBJ1-2; V gene: TRBV11-2
CDR3 protein: CASSLGYEQYF; J gene: TRBJ2-7; V gene: TRBV19
CDR3 protein: CASSAGTGQETQYF; J gene: TRBJ2-5; V gene: TRBV7-2
CDR3 protein: CASSLSQGNSYGYTF; J gene: TRBJ1-2; V gene: TRBV5-5
CDR3 protein: CASSPISTGTGMF; J gene: TRBJ1-2; V gene: TRBV5-1
CDR3 protein: CASASTVNYGYTF; J gene: TRBJ1-2; V gene: TRBV5-1
CDR3 protein: CASSVELGAYEQYF; J gene: TRBJ2-7; V gene: TRBV9
CDR3 protein: CASSKGPSGDTGELFF; J gene: TRBJ2-2; V gene: TRBV21-1
CDR3 protein: CASSVPGGASYEQYF; J gene: TRBJ2-7; V gene: TRBV28
CDR3 protein: CASSMDSNQPQHF; J gene: TRBJ1-5; V gene: TRBV19
CDR3 protein: CASSADLGRTNYGYTF; J gene: TRBJ1-2; V gene: TRBV9
CDR3 protein: CASNRRQGALHNEQFF; J gene: TRBJ2-1; V gene: TRBV7-2
CDR3 protein: CASSFWGTTGELFF; J gene: TRBJ2-2; V gene: TRBV5-1
CDR3 protein: CASSLGGLAGVADTQYF; J gene: TRBJ2-3; V gene: TRBV5-4
CDR3 protein: CASSEVGLGYETQYF; J gene: TRBJ2-5; V gene: TRBV2
CDR3 protein: CASSDGIMGGEQFF; J gene: TRBJ2-1; V gene: TRBV2
CDR3 protein: CASSVRQGGSYNEQFF; J gene: TRBJ2-1; V gene: TRBV27
CDR3 protein: CASTSWGTILDSPLHF; J gene: TRBJ1-6; V gene: TRBV7-9
CDR3 protein: CASTVTGGRNQPQHF; J gene: TRBJ1-5; V gene: TRBV19
CDR3 protein: CASSPPWGEADTQYF; J gene: TRBJ2-3; V gene: TRBV9
CDR3 protein: CASSERGAEEQFF; J gene: TRBJ2-1; V gene: TRBV10-1
CDR3 protein: CASAGGNTDTQYF; J gene: TRBJ2-3; V gene: TRBV28
CDR3 protein: CASSTDLSGANVLTF; J gene: TRBJ2-6; V gene: TRBV2
CDR3 protein: CAWSGHSTGELFF; J gene: TRBJ2-2; V gene: TRBV30
CDR3 protein: CASSRGLAGYEQYF; J gene: TRBJ2-7; V gene: TRBV11-2
CDR3 protein: CASLTDPSGNTIYF; J gene: TRBJ1-3; V gene: TRBV2
CDR3 protein: CASSLGQGSNQPQHF; J gene: TRBJ1-5; V gene: TRBV5-1
CDR3 protein: CASSDTASNQPQHF; J gene: TRBJ1-5; V gene: TRBV2
CDR3 protein: CASSYSRLRSTDTQYF; J gene: TRBJ2-3; V gene: TRBV6-6
CDR3 protein: CASSTQAIETQYF; J gene: TRBJ2-5; V gene: TRBV6-6
CDR3 protein: CASSTWTGYEQYF; J gene: TRBJ2-7; V gene: TRBV10-2
CDR3 protein: CASSSGSRANNEQFF; J gene: TRBJ2-1; V gene: TRBV7-2
CDR3 protein: CSVEVAGGVDTQYF; J gene: TRBJ2-3; V gene: TRBV29-1
CDR3 protein: CASERDRGGNQPQHF; J gene: TRBJ1-5; V gene: TRBV2
CDR3 protein: CASSEAGGWDEKLFF; J gene: TRBJ1-4; V gene: TRBV6-1
CDR3 protein: CASSNSGGTFHERATGELFF; J gene: TRBJ2-2; V gene: TRBV6-8
CDR3 protein: CASSDHGNSPLHF; J gene: TRBJ1-6; V gene: TRBV27
CDR3 protein: CASSQDPGVTGELFF; J gene: TRBJ2-2; V gene: TRBV4-3
CDR3 protein: CASSPRVTNNSPLHF; J gene: TRBJ1-6; V gene: TRBV27
CDR3 protein: CASSLAGGTGELFF; J gene: TRBJ2-2; V gene: TRBV5-4
CDR3 protein: CASSPGQYNSPLHF; J gene: TRBJ1-6; V gene: TRBV19
CDR3 protein: CASSTPTPGQGLIGELFF; J gene: TRBJ2-2; V gene: TRBV5-4
CDR3 protein: CASSLEASGPTDTQYF; J gene: TRBJ2-3; V gene: TRBV5-1
CDR3 protein: CASSQLVDGTGGLNTEAFF; J gene: TRBJ1-1; V gene: TRBV7-2
CDR3 protein: CASSFTSSTDTQYF; J gene: TRBJ2-3; V gene: TRBV5-1
CDR3 protein: CATSTLLGYGTDTQYF; J gene: TRBJ2-3; V gene: TRBV15
CDR3 protein: CASSSEIGEQYF; J gene: TRBJ2-7; V gene: TRBV7-2
CDR3 protein: CASSSTPGPQYF; J gene: TRBJ2-3; V gene: TRBV5-6
CDR3 protein: CASSGPQNTEAFF; J gene: TRBJ1-1; V gene: TRBV18
CDR3 protein: CASTAGGQETQYF; J gene: TRBJ2-5; V gene: TRBV28
CDR3 protein: CASKPLALTYNEQFF; J gene: TRBJ2-1; V gene: TRBV5-5
CDR3 protein: CASSQDTGGTDTQYF; J gene: TRBJ2-3; V gene: TRBV4-1